This T cell receptor (beta chain) originates from a study of T-cell reconstitution after alpha-beta-depleted transplantation in children. CDR1 is MNHEY, CDR2 SVGEGT, per germline. V lost 5 bases to trimming and J lost 4 bases; unmatched junction nucleotides: 13. The CDR3 covers 18 residues. TCRbeta library construction was performed incorporating unique molecular identifiers. A single record per CDR3 protein comes from TCRdb applying MiXCR to the PCR reads. This table holds 350,000 to 450,000 distinct CDR3 sequences, around 20% found once. The TCR comes from a human donor who donated a stem cell graft to a child with acute myeloid leukemia. The rearrangement uses TRBV6-2 or TRBV6-3 and TRBJ2-1; the match to TRBD2 covers 11 bases. Sequences were derived from PBMCs from the stem cell graft donor, sampled from the stem cell graft. This CDR3 reads CASSPGTSGLGSYNEQFF. Written as DNA, the CDR3 is TGTGCCAGCAGTCCCGGGACTAGCGGACTGGGATCTTACAATGAGCAGTTCTTC.